The present TCR beta chain was sequenced within a study of T cells in women clearing cervical HPV infection. Study-wide points: TRBV6-7 abundance was lower in cases than controls (0.11% versus 0.16%). It is unknown whether associations predate infection; no effector/memory or HPV-specific sorting. Cases and controls were distinguished at AUC 0.83 by richness and V genes.

Regarding this clone: Its cognate antigen is unknown. Read sequence stops 3 residues before the CDR3 end, and the germline J gene provides the missing end.

Germline lookup yields CDR1 SGHNT and CDR2 YENEEA. The CDR3 contains 15 residues. Trimming stripped 4 bases from V and 7 bases from J, with 18 bases between. The assay was immunoSEQ multiplex PCR, and TCRdb's table has in-frame clones only and misses some. This table lists tens of thousands of clones. The V gene is TRBV11-3, the J gene TRBJ2-3; possible D gene TRBD2, 6 bases. The source is a woman aged 18 to 69 with a cervical HPV16 infection that either progressed to CIN3+ or cleared (not recorded which). Sequencing was done on a sample of blood buffy coat. CDR3 residues: CASSYGVGSGYTQYF. The covered CDR3 bases are TGTGCCAGCAGCTACGGGGTGGGTAGCGGATATACG. Combining the CDR3 with reference TRBV11-3 and TRBJ2-3 gives the whole variable domain EAGVVQSPRYKIIEKKQPVAFWCNPISGHNTLYWYLQNLGQGPELLIRYENEEAVDDSQLPKDRFSAERLKGVDSTLKIQPAELGDSAVYLCASSYGVGSGYTQYFGPGTRLTVL.